The 27 T cell receptor beta chains in this list originate from one sample, sequenced in a study of Ad26.COV2.S vaccination and SARS-CoV-2 variants. The method was immunoSEQ multiplex PCR; TCRdb's version includes in-frame clones alone and lacks a portion of them. The sample consists of hundreds of thousands of clones, 75% to 95% of them appearing once. Treatment: 19 received Ad26.COV2.S at low or high dose, single or two shots; roughly 5 received placebo; per-sample allocation not given. It was on day 63 after the first vaccine or placebo injection that samples were taken. Sequenced material: peripheral blood, taken in a trial of Ad26.COV2.S vaccine versus placebo. The receptors derive from a person aged 18-60 years who received the Ad26.COV2.S COVID-19 vaccine or a placebo.

The DNA for the CDR3 is TGCGCCAGCAGCCAAGACAGGCAGCCATATGGCTACACCTTC. Protein sequence: CASSQDRQPYGYTF. The V and J genes are TRBV4-3 and TRBJ1-2; D gene uncertain. The CDR3 spans 14 residues. The ends were cut back, 0 bases at V and 5 bases at J, with 10 bases in the middle. Germline CDR1 is LGHNA and CDR2 is YSLEER.

This clone has a single count. This rearrangement joins TRBV28 to TRBJ2-2; D gene uncertain. Per the germline V gene, CDR1 is MDHEN and CDR2 is SYDVKM. The CDR3 length is 15 residues. V was pared by 5 bases and J by 4 bases, with 14 bases between. DNA of the CDR3: TGTGCCAGCAGTCCCAGATCCGTCGGCACCGGGGAGCTGTTTTTT. Translation gives CASSPRSVGTGELFF.

V gene TRBV10-3 combines with J gene TRBJ2-7; D gene unclear. CDR1 and CDR2 from the germline V gene are ENHRY and SYGVKD. The V gene lost 3 bases and the J gene lost 7 bases, with 10 bases spanning the gap. The CDR3 has 12 residues. CDR3 bases: TGTGCCATCAGTGAATTAGGGTTAGAGCAGTACTTC. It translates to CAISELGLEQYF.

The chain uses TRBV20-1 and TRBJ1-4; the D gene is possibly TRBD1 (5 bases). Trimming took off 3 bases at V and 0 bases at J, with 11 bases between the two ends. Per the germline V gene, CDR1 is DFQATT and CDR2 is SNEGSKA (reference sequence). The CDR3 has 15 amino acids. CDR3 bases: TGCAGTGCTAGTAACAGGCTCTCAACTAATGAAAAACTGTTTTTT. Translation gives CSASNRLSTNEKLFF.

The chain uses TRBV11-2 and TRBJ2-7; 10 bases agree with TRBD1. Germline V CDR1 and CDR2: SGHAT, FQNNGV. After removal of 5 bases from V and 4 bases from J, the junction contained 8 bases not matched to a gene. The CDR3 spans 15 residues. This CDR3 is CASSRTWDRGYEQYF. The CDR3, as DNA: TGTGCCAGCAGCCGAACCTGGGACAGGGGTTACGAGCAGTACTTC.

As regards this clone: Other DNA sequences in this sample translate to the same CDR3. This chain uses TRBV14 with TRBJ2-3, with 9 positions matching TRBD2. The J segment lost 3 bases and the V segment lost 1 base, leaving 5 bases of the junction unmatched. The CDR3 is 16 amino acids. Germline loops: CDR1 SGHDN, CDR2 FVKESK. CDR3 residues: CASSQVVAGGTDTQYF. In nucleotides, the CDR3 is TGTGCCAGCAGCCAAGTTGTTGCGGGAGGGACAGATACGCAGTATTTT.

This chain connects TRBV3-1 (or the pseudogene TRBV3-2) to TRBJ2-2, with 10 bases fitting TRBD2. The CDR3 length is 18 residues. V lost 1 base, J lost 0 bases, and 5 bases stayed unmatched. From germline, CDR1 is LGHDT and CDR2 YNNKEL (reference sequence). CDR3 coding DNA: TGTGCCAGCAGCCAAGCTTCTAGCGGGAGTTCGAACACCGGGGAGCTGTTTTTT. It specifies CASSQASSGSSNTGELFF.

The gene calls are TRBV2 and TRBJ2-1, with D possibly matching TRBD2 (5 bases). Germline V lookup: CDR1 SNHLY, CDR2 FYNNEI. V lost 6 bases, J lost 0 bases, and 12 bases lay in between. CDR3 length: 15 amino acids. The CDR3 is CASRQAESSYNEQFF. The CDR3 DNA is TGTGCCAGCAGGCAAGCGGAGAGCTCCTACAATGAGCAGTTCTTC.

The chain joins TRBV10-3 to TRBJ2-2; 11 positions match TRBD2. Germline CDR1 is ENHRY and CDR2 is SYGVKD. This CDR3 comprises 19 residues. Trimming cost V 0 bases and J 4 bases; bases outside gene matches: 10. This CDR3 reads CAISESSLAGGPFTGELFF. DNA of the CDR3: TGTGCCATCAGTGAGTCGAGTCTAGCGGGAGGCCCCTTCACCGGGGAGCTGTTTTTT.

The chain uses TRBV5-5 and TRBJ1-5; D gene uncertain. Deletions cut 0 bases from V and 1 base from J, with 14 bases between. This CDR3 comprises 17 residues. Germline lookup yields CDR1 SGHKS and CDR2 YYEKEE (reference sequence). The CDR3: CASSLEIPVRSNQPQHF. The CDR3 DNA is TGTGCCAGCAGCTTGGAAATCCCAGTAAGGAGCAATCAGCCCCAGCATTTT.

The J gene is TRBJ2-7, the V gene TRBV6-2 or TRBV6-3; 8 nucleotides line up with TRBD2. The J segment lost 4 bases and the V segment lost 6 bases, leaving 23 bases of the junction unmatched. CDR1 MNHEY and CDR2 SVGEGT come from the germline V gene. The CDR3 runs 19 residues. CDR3 sequence (DNA): TGTGCCAGCAGCCGAACGTTAGCGGGACGCAACAAACTCCTTTACGAGCAGTACTTC. Protein: CASSRTLAGRNKLLYEQYF.

The rearrangement links TRBV19 to TRBJ2-1, with a possible D match to TRBD2 (5 bases). Trimming left V 8 bases short and J 4 bases short, with 9 bases between. CDR3 length equals 12 residues. Germline assignment: CDR1 LNHDA and CDR2 SQIVND (reference sequence). The CDR3 nucleotides read TGTGCCAGTCGGGATCCATACAATGAGCAGTTCTTC. Amino acids: CASRDPYNEQFF.

V gene TRBV3-1 (or the pseudogene TRBV3-2) combines with J gene TRBJ2-3; TRBD1 or TRBD2 may be the D gene (6 bases each). CDR1 LGHDT and CDR2 YNNKEL come from the germline V gene (reference sequence). The CDR3 length is 17 residues. Trimming removed 3 bases at V and 0 bases at J, with 16 bases between. CDR3 sequence reads: CASSQAGGLTSTDTQYF. DNA of the CDR3: TGTGCCAGCAGCCAGGCCGGGGGCCTTACTAGCACAGATACGCAGTATTTT.

As concerns this clone: The same CDR3 is also encoded by other DNA sequences in this sample. The chain joins TRBV5-1 to TRBJ1-1; no reliable D call. This CDR3 spans 12 amino acids. The V end lost 4 bases, the J end lost 6 bases, and 10 bases lay between the germline ends. Germline values: CDR1 SGHRS, CDR2 YFSETQ. CDR3 in DNA: TGCGCCAGCAGCCTTTCAGGAGCTGAAGCTTTCTTT. It encodes CASSLSGAEAFF.

This chain links TRBV5-4 with TRBJ2-5; TRBD2 is a possible D gene (5 bases). V was pared by 0 bases and J by 2 bases, with 14 bases between. CDR3 length equals 16 residues. CDR1 is SGHNT, CDR2 YYREEE, per germline (reference sequence). The CDR3 sequence is CASSLELAANQETQYF. CDR3 in DNA: TGTGCCAGCAGCTTGGAGCTAGCCGCAAATCAAGAGACCCAGTACTTC.

A single count supports this clone. The rearrangement uses TRBV7-9 and TRBJ1-4; 9 positions match TRBD1. This CDR3 contains 14 residues. Germline CDR1 and CDR2: SEHNR and FQNEAQ (reference sequence). V shed 5 bases, J shed 12 bases, and the junction held 10 bases outside the gene matches. The CDR3 nucleotides are TGTGCCAGCAGCACCGACAGGGGGTATACGGAACTGTTTTTT. It codes for CASSTDRGYTELFF.

The rearrangement uses TRBV27 and TRBJ1-6, with no clear D. Trimming cost V 6 bases and J 5 bases, with 11 bases left between them. Germline loops: CDR1 MNHEY, CDR2 SMNVEV (reference sequence). The CDR3 loop spans 14 amino acids. DNA for the CDR3: TGTGCCAGCAGGTGGGCGCTGGATAATTCACCCCTCCACTTT. Translated, it gives CASRWALDNSPLHF.

The chain joins TRBV6-6 to TRBJ2-7, with 8 bases aligning to TRBD2. Germline CDR1 MNHNY, CDR2 SVGAGI (reference sequence). The CDR3 spans 13 residues. Trimming removed 7 bases from V and 2 bases from J; junction bases left unmatched: 4. The CDR3 bases are TGTGCCAGCATCGGGGGGGCGGCCTACGAGCAGTACTTC. Its translation: CASIGGAAYEQYF.

This clone was found once. J is TRBJ2-1 and V is TRBV13; possibly TRBD2 for D (5 bases). There are 18 residues in the CDR3. The V gene's germline CDR1 is PRHDT and CDR2 FYEKMQ (reference sequence). Between the trimmed V and J ends, which lost 0 bases and 4 bases, there was a span of 19 bases. The CDR3 sequence is CASSLGRSEGRPYNEQFF. The CDR3 DNA reads as TGTGCCAGCAGCTTAGGGAGGTCAGAGGGCAGGCCTTACAATGAGCAGTTCTTC.

The CDR3 protein is CASSLQGIVNIQYF. In DNA form, the CDR3 reads TGCGCCAGCAGCTTACAGGGGATTGTCAACATTCAGTACTTC. J is TRBJ2-4 and V is TRBV5-1; 7 bases align to TRBD1. This CDR3 region has 14 residues. The junction had 6 bases not matched to a gene; V was cut back by 2 bases and J by 7 bases. The germline CDR1 and CDR2 sequences are SGHRS and YFSETQ.

The chain joins TRBV4-1 to TRBJ2-1; 10 bases are a match to TRBD2. The CDR3 is 16 residues long. The V gene's germline CDR1 is MGHRA and CDR2 YSYEKL. V shed 0 bases, J shed 6 bases, and the junction held 5 bases outside the gene matches. In DNA form, the CDR3 reads TGCGCCAGCAGCCAAGACCGAGCGGGAGGGGCCAATGAGCAGTTCTTC. Residues: CASSQDRAGGANEQFF.

This rearrangement joins TRBV29-1 to TRBJ2-7, with TRBD1 matching 8 bases. The germline CDR1 and CDR2 sequences are SQVTM and ANQGSEA. The CDR3 is made up of 15 amino acids. The trim removed 4 bases at V and 0 bases at J, leaving 8 bases unmatched. The CDR3, as DNA: TGCAGCGTTGTAAACAGGACAGGGTACTCCTACGAGCAGTACTTC. This gives the protein CSVVNRTGYSYEQYF.

The rearrangement links TRBV15 to TRBJ1-2; 8 bases map to TRBD1. The J segment lost 4 bases and the V segment lost 3 bases, leaving 4 bases of the junction unmatched. Per germline, CDR1 LNHNV and CDR2 YYDKDF (reference sequence). This CDR3 region has 14 residues. The CDR3 protein is CATSRDRAAYGYTF. The CDR3 coding sequence is TGTGCCACCAGCAGGGACAGGGCGGCCTATGGCTACACCTTC.

The V and J genes are TRBV11-2 and TRBJ2-5; 7 bases line up with TRBD2. The length of the CDR3 is 13 residues. V lost 3 bases, J lost 4 bases, and 2 bases stayed unmatched. The germline gives CDR1 SGHAT, CDR2 FQNNGV. CDR3 DNA: TGTGCCAGCAGCTTCTTAGCGGGAGAGACCCAGTACTTC. This translates into CASSFLAGETQYF.

The V gene is TRBV20-1, the J gene TRBJ2-7; D remains ambiguous. This CDR3 region has 11 residues. Germline V lookup: CDR1 DFQATT, CDR2 SNEGSKA (reference sequence). V shed 3 bases and J shed 5 bases, with 8 bases lying between them. DNA of the CDR3: TGCAGTGCTAGTCCCCTCGACGAGCAGTACTTC. Encoded protein: CSASPLDEQYF.

This sequence joins TRBV7-9 and TRBJ2-1; 12 nucleotides match TRBD2. CDR1 SEHNR and CDR2 FQNEAQ come from the germline V gene (reference sequence). V lost 4 bases to trimming and J lost 8 bases; unmatched junction nucleotides: 9. The CDR3 has 16 residues. The CDR3 bases are TGTGCCAGCAGCTCCTCGACTAGCGGGAGAGGAGATGAGCAGTTCTTC. It is translated as CASSSSTSGRGDEQFF.

The CDR3 sequence is CASSFRTGGANTEAFF. The CDR3 DNA sequence: TGTGCCAGCTCATTCCGGACAGGGGGCGCGAACACTGAAGCTTTCTTT. J is TRBJ1-1 and V is TRBV18; 11 bases align to TRBD1. This CDR3 comprises 16 residues. V gave up 5 bases and J gave up 1 base; unmatched junction bases: 6. The germline V gene has CDR1 KGHSH and CDR2 LQKENI.